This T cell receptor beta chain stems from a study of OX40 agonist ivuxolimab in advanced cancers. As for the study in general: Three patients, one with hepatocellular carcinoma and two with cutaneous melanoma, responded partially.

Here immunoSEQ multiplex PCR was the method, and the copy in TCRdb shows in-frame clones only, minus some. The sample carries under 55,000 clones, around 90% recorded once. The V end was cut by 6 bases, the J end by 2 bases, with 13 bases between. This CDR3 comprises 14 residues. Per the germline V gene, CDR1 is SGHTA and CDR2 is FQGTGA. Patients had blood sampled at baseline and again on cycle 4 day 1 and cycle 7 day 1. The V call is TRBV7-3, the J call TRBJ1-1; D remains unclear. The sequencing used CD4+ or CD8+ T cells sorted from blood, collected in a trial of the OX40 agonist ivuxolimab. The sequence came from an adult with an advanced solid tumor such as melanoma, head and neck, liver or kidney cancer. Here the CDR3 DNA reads TGTGCCAGCAGACCAAGCCGGGAAAACACTGAAGCTTTCTTT. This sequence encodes CASRPSRENTEAFF.